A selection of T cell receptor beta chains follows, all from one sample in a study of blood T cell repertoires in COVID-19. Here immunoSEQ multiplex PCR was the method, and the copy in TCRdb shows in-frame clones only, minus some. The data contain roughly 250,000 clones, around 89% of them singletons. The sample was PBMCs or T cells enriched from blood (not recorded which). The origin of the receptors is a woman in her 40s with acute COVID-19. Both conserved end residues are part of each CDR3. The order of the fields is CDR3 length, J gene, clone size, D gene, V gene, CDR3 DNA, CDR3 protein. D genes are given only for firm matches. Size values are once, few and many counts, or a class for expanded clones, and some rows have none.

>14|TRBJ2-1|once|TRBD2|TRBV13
TGTGCCAGCAGCTTTGGCGGGGGAAACAATGAGCAGTTCTTC
CASSFGGGNNEQFF
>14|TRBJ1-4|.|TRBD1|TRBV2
TGTGCCAGCAGGGGGACAGGGGGCAATGAAAAACTGTTTTTT
CASRGTGGNEKLFF
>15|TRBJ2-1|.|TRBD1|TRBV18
TGTGCCAGCTCACCCTTGACAGGGGTTTCCAATGAGCAGTTCTTC
CASSPLTGVSNEQFF
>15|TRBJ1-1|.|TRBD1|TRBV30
TGTGCCTGGAGGCGCCGGGACAGGGATAACACTGAAGCTTTCTTT
CAWRRRDRDNTEAFF
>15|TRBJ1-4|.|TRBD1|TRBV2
TGTGCCAGCAGCTATGGGGGACAGAGTAATGAAAAACTGTTTTTT
CASSYGGQSNEKLFF
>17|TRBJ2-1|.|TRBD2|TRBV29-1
TGCAGCGTTGAATATCCGGGAGGCCCTAGCTCCTACAATGAGCAGTTCTTC
CSVEYPGGPSSYNEQFF
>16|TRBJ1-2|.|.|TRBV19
TGTGCCAGTAGTATCTATTCCCAGGGGCCAAACTATGGCTACACCTTC
CASSIYSQGPNYGYTF
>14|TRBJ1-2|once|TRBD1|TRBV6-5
TGTGCCAGCAGCGACAGGGTGACTGAGTGGGGCTACACCTTC
CASSDRVTEWGYTF
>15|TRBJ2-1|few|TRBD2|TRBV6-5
TGTGCCAGCAGCGGTGGGCTAGCGGGAGGTAATGAGCAGTTCTTC
CASSGGLAGGNEQFF
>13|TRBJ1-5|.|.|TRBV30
TGTGCCTGGAGTGAACAGGTGAATCAGCCCCAGCATTTT
CAWSEQVNQPQHF
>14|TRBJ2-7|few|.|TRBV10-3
TGTGCCATCAGTGAGCCGTCCGAGGGTTACGAGCAGTACTTC
CAISEPSEGYEQYF
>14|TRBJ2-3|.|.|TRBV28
TGTGCCAGCAGTCCCCTTCGGGAAACAGATACGCAGTATTTT
CASSPLRETDTQYF
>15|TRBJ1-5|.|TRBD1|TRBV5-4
TGTGCCAGCAGCTTGGGGGGACAGCCAGATCAGCCCCAGCATTTT
CASSLGGQPDQPQHF
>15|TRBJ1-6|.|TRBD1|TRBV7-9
TGTGCCAGCAGCTTAGATAGGACAGGGAGATCACCCCTCCACTTT
CASSLDRTGRSPLHF
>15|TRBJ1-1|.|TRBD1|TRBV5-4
TGTGCCAGCAGCTTGATAGGACAGGGGAACACTGAAGCTTTCTTT
CASSLIGQGNTEAFF
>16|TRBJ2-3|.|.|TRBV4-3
TGCGCCAGCAGCCAAGACGGAGTAGGAAGCACAGATACGCAGTATTTT
CASSQDGVGSTDTQYF
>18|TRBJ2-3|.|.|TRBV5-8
TGTGCCAGCAGCTTGATTTACGCGCTCGACTCGAGCACAGATACGCAGTATTTT
CASSLIYALDSSTDTQYF
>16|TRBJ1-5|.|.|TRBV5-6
TGTGCCAGCAGCTTGGACGGAGACCATAGCAATCAGCCCCAGCATTTT
CASSLDGDHSNQPQHF
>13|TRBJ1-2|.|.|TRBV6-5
TGTGCCAGCAGTTACGAGGGCCGCTATGGCTACACCTTC
CASSYEGRYGYTF
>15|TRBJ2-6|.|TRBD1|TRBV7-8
TGTGCCAGCAGCCTAGGGACAGTTGGGGCCAACGTCCTGACTTTC
CASSLGTVGANVLTF
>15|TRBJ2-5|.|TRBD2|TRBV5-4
TGTGCCAGCAGCTTGGGACTAGCTGGTGGAGAGACCCAGTACTTC
CASSLGLAGGETQYF
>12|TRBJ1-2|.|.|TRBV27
TGTGCCAGCAGTGGGGACTACTATGGCTACACCTTC
CASSGDYYGYTF
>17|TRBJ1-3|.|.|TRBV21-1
TGTGCCAGCAGCAAAGGCGCATGGTGGAGCTCTGGAAACACCATATATTTT
CASSKGAWWSSGNTIYF
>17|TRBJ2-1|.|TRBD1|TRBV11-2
TGTGCCAGCAGCTCTCTCTACAGGGGGCCCGAGGACAATGAGCAGTTCTTC
CASSSLYRGPEDNEQFF
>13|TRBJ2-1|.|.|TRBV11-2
TGTGCCAGCAGCTTTTTCCTGGGCTCCGAGCAGTTCTTC
CASSFFLGSEQFF